This T cell receptor beta chain was recovered during a study of cytomegalovirus exposure and HLA in healthy donors. Regarding the study as a whole: The study labeled under 200 TCR beta chains cytomegalovirus-associated. Certain sequence variants were highly shared and formed a cluster, and this cluster was likely a sequencing artifact. A later analysis linked some 17,000 TCR beta sequences to HLA alleles at 0.05 false discovery rate. An assumption of roughly uniform sequencing depth across donors underlay the presence/absence analyses.

V lost 2 bases and J 8 bases, leaving 4 bases between the germline ends. This CDR3 comprises 10 residues. Germline assignment: CDR1 SQVTM and CDR2 ANQGSEA. With regard to this clone: Its antigen is as yet unknown.

13 Jbeta primers and 60 Vbeta primers were used for the PCR. Profiling relied on immunoSEQ multiplex PCR, and the TCRdb table lists in-frame clones only, not all of them. Of under 200,000 clones in the sample, approximately 62% were seen once. Specimen: PBMCs. The V gene is TRBV29-1, the J gene TRBJ2-1, with no clear D. This receptor was obtained from a man aged 50-59 years in good health and CMV-seronegative. The CDR3 reads CSVELYEQFF. The CDR3 nucleotides read TGCAGCGTTGAACTCTATGAGCAGTTCTTC.